The rows below give T cell receptor beta chains drawn from one sample of a study of shared clonotypes between healthy human individuals. Produced via immunoSEQ multiplex PCR; TCRdb's table is partial and in-frame only. The profile shows approximately 1.4 million clones, around 98% of them singletons. The sample comprised naive CD4+ T cells sorted from blood. These receptors all come from a man in his thirties or forties in good health. Both conserved end residues are part of each CDR3. The D gene is left open where the match is weak. Clone sizes are given selectively: once, few, many, or a class where the clone is expanded.

clone_size j_call d_call v_call cdr3_nt cdr3_aa
NA TRBJ2-1 NA TRBV7-2 TGTGCCAGCAGCTTAAGCCCCCTCAATGAGCAGTTCTTC CASSLSPLNEQFF
NA TRBJ2-3 NA TRBV7-9 TGTGCCAGCAGCCACGGGACCACGAGGGAAATTGCAGATACGCAGTATTTT CASSHGTTREIADTQYF
once TRBJ1-1 NA TRBV28 TGTGCCAGCATTATGAACACTGAAGCTTTCTTT CASIMNTEAFF
once TRBJ2-2 NA TRBV28 TGTGCCAGCAGCTCAACCCTTCCGGGGCGGGCGGAGCTGTTTTTT CASSSTLPGRAELFF
NA TRBJ2-3 NA TRBV6-1 TGTGCCAGCAGTCGGGACTTCGCAGATACGCAGTATTTT CASSRDFADTQYF
NA TRBJ2-1 TRBD2 TRBV18 TGTGCCAGCTCACCGAGGACTAGCGGGATTGTGAGCTCCTACAATGAGCAGTTCTTC CASSPRTSGIVSSYNEQFF
once TRBJ2-7 TRBD2 TRBV7-7 TGTGCCAGCACCGTTCCTATTCCAGCGGGAGAAGACGAGTACGAGCAGTACTTC CASTVPIPAGEDEYEQYF
NA TRBJ2-5 NA TRBV5-1 TGCGCCAGCAGCCCGGACACCCGTCAGACCCAGTACTTC CASSPDTRQTQYF
once TRBJ2-4 TRBD1 TRBV30 TGTGCCTGGAGTGTAACAGGGGGCCTCAAAAACATTCAGTACTTC CAWSVTGGLKNIQYF
NA TRBJ2-3 NA TRBV5-1 TGCGCCAGCAGCTTGGTTCCGGGAGATACGCAGTATTTT CASSLVPGDTQYF
NA TRBJ2-5 TRBD1 TRBV29-1 TGCAGCGCAAGAACAGGGGGGGAGACCCAGTACTTC CSARTGGETQYF
NA TRBJ2-5 NA TRBV7-8 TGTGCCAGCAGCTTAGGTCTAGGCATTCTAGAGACCCAGTACTTC CASSLGLGILETQYF
NA TRBJ2-1 NA TRBV14 TGTGCCAGCAGCCATAGTTTCGGACAGCTATTTTTAGGTTCCAACAATGAGCAGTTCTTC CASSHSFGQLFLGSNNEQFF
NA TRBJ2-7 TRBD2 TRBV4-1 TGCGCCAGCAGCCGGGATAGCGGGAGAGGATACGAGCAGTACTTC CASSRDSGRGYEQYF
NA TRBJ2-7 TRBD2 TRBV4-1 TGCGCCAGCAGCCAATTACTAGCGCGCTCCTACGAGCAGTACTTC CASSQLLARSYEQYF
NA TRBJ2-2 NA TRBV18 TGTGCCAGCTCACCACTTACAGGGCAGAACACCGGGGAGCTGTTTTTT CASSPLTGQNTGELFF
NA TRBJ1-2 TRBD1 TRBV5-1 TGCGCCAGCAGCGCAACGGGACAGGCGAACTATGGCTACACCTTC CASSATGQANYGYTF
NA TRBJ2-7 TRBD1 TRBV6-1 TGTGCCAGCACCAAGGACAGGGTTTCAGCCTACGAGCAGTACTTC CASTKDRVSAYEQYF
NA TRBJ2-1 NA TRBV20-1 TGCAGTGCGGAGGGTAGCAATGAGCAGTTCTTC CSAEGSNEQFF
NA TRBJ2-7 TRBD2 TRBV6-1 TGTGCCAGCAGTGAAGCAAGAATAAGGACTAGCGGATACGAGCAGTACTTC CASSEARIRTSGYEQYF
NA TRBJ2-2 NA TRBV11-1 TGTGCCAGCAGCTTAGCTGTCAGAACCGGGGAGCTGTTTTTT CASSLAVRTGELFF
NA TRBJ2-7 NA TRBV19 TGTGCCAGTAGTTTGATCTGGGACATGAAGACTTACGAGCAGTACTTC CASSLIWDMKTYEQYF
NA TRBJ2-6 TRBD1 TRBV9 TGTGCCAGCAGCGTATGGGACAGGGTTAGGTCTGGGGCCAACGTCCTGACTTTC CASSVWDRVRSGANVLTF
NA TRBJ2-1 TRBD2 TRBV30 TGTGCCTTAGCGGGAGATCTCAATGAGCAGTTCTTC CALAGDLNEQFF
NA TRBJ1-1 NA TRBV14 TGTGCCAGCAGCCTAAACTGGATCCGGGGGAGGGATATGAACACTGAAGCTTTCTTT CASSLNWIRGRDMNTEAFF
once TRBJ2-5 NA TRBV6-1 TGTGCCAGCAACCGGGACACGCAAACAGAGACCCAGTACTTC CASNRDTQTETQYF
NA TRBJ2-3 NA TRBV5-4 TGTGCCAGCAGACCAGGGGCCGGCACAGATACGCAGTATTTT CASRPGAGTDTQYF
once TRBJ1-4 NA TRBV5-4 TGTGCCTTCGGGAGGGTGTCTAATGAAAAACTGTTTTTT CAFGRVSNEKLFF
NA TRBJ2-5 TRBD1 TRBV15 TGTGCCACCAGCAGAGACTCAACAGGGGAAAAGACCCAGTACTTC CATSRDSTGEKTQYF
NA TRBJ2-2 NA TRBV19 TGTGCCAGTAGTACCAATTACAGGATGCTAAACACCGGGGAGCTGTTTTTT CASSTNYRMLNTGELFF
NA TRBJ2-1 NA TRBV25-1 TGTGCCAGCACCTCCCTAGCGTTTGAGCAGTTCTTC CASTSLAFEQFF
NA TRBJ2-2 TRBD1 TRBV7-9 TGTGCCAGCAGCTTCAGACAGGGGGCTAGAGCCGGGGAGCTGTTTTTT CASSFRQGARAGELFF
NA TRBJ2-1 NA TRBV7-2 TGTGCCAGCAGCTCCGTCTTTGGGACCACCTACAATGAGCAGTTCTTC CASSSVFGTTYNEQFF
NA TRBJ2-1 NA TRBV4-3 TGCGCCAGCAGCCAAGACGGACGGAACTACAATGAGCAGTTCTTC CASSQDGRNYNEQFF
NA TRBJ2-7 TRBD1 TRBV28 TGTGCCAGCAGTGGGGACAGGGAAGCCTACGAGCAGTACTTC CASSGDREAYEQYF
NA TRBJ2-7 TRBD2 TRBV10-3 TGTGCCATCAAGGCTAGCGGGACGACCTACGAGCAGTACTTC CAIKASGTTYEQYF
NA TRBJ1-3 TRBD1 TRBV9 TGTGCCAGCAGCTTGCTCTTCCGGGACAGCGGGAGGACGCCATCTGCAAACACCATATATTTT CASSLLFRDSGRTPSANTIYF
NA TRBJ1-5 NA TRBV30 TGTGCCTGGAGTGGCAGTAGCAATCAGCCCCAGCATTTT CAWSGSSNQPQHF
NA TRBJ1-1 NA TRBV29-1 TGCAGCGTTTTTCACATACAGGGTCGCGACACTGAAGCTTTCTTT CSVFHIQGRDTEAFF
NA TRBJ2-7 NA TRBV2 TGTGCCAGCAGTACCGAAATGGGAACCTACGAGCAGTACTTC CASSTEMGTYEQYF
NA TRBJ2-2 NA TRBV7-3 TGTGCCACTCAGGTTGGGAGGAACACCGGGGAGCTGTTTTTT CATQVGRNTGELFF
NA TRBJ2-2 NA TRBV2 TGTGCCAGCAGCTCGGACCGATACACCGGGGAGCTGTTTTTT CASSSDRYTGELFF
once TRBJ2-1 TRBD2 TRBV15 TGTGCCACCAGCAGAACAATTACGGGACTAGCGGGCAATGAGCAGTTCTTC CATSRTITGLAGNEQFF
NA TRBJ2-3 NA TRBV28 TGTGCCAGCAGTTTAGGTGGCGGAATAACAGATACGCAGTATTTT CASSLGGGITDTQYF
NA TRBJ2-2 NA TRBV19 TGTGCCAGTAGTAGACAGTTGTCGACCGGGGAGCTGTTTTTT CASSRQLSTGELFF
NA TRBJ2-2 NA TRBV7-9 TGTGCCAGCAGCTTTTATTCGGGACCACCCCACACCGGGGAGCTGTTTTTT CASSFYSGPPHTGELFF
NA TRBJ2-7 NA TRBV29-1 TGCAGCGTTGTGTTGTCCAAGAAGAAGTACTTC CSVVLSKKKYF
NA TRBJ2-1 TRBD2 TRBV4-1 TGCGCCAGCCGCGCTAGCGGGACCCTTAATGAGCAGTTCTTC CASRASGTLNEQFF
NA TRBJ1-1 NA TRBV27 TGTGCCAGCAGTTTATCTCGCGGGATCCGAGGAACTGAAGCTTTCTTT CASSLSRGIRGTEAFF